This T cell receptor beta chain is from a study of T cell responses to AZD1222 COVID-19 vaccine. Study-wide points: Rises in breadth and depth of Spike-specific TCRs came after two AZD1222 doses.

Germline V gene sequence: CDR1 KGHSH, CDR2 LQKENI. Trimming cost V 5 bases and J 3 bases, with 14 bases left between them. The CDR3 extends over 15 amino acids. Profiled with immunoSEQ multiplex PCR; TCRdb holds only in-frame clones, not every one. The profile shows tens of thousands of clones, approximately 85% of them singletons. Concerning this clone itself: No antigen is known for it.

The chain couples TRBV18 to TRBJ1-3, with a weak D call TRBD1 (6 bases). The TCR originated in an adult in good health. The source material was peripheral blood, sampled on day 0 of AZD1222 vaccination. The CDR3 DNA reads TGTGCCAGCTCAGCCTCAGGGGCGCGTGGAAACACCATATATTTT. Its protein product is CASSASGARGNTIYF.